This passage covers 30 T cell receptor beta chains from one sample sequenced in a study of blood T cells in healthy people across ages. The second PCR ran about 6 to 12 cycles with a sample-barcoded 5' primer and J-beta primers. TCRdb reanalysed the 5' RACE reads using MiXCR and keeps one entry per CDR3 protein. This sample carries 540,000 or so distinct CDR3 sequences, 24% of them seen once, and the ten largest clones take roughly 10%. The same sample was also studied in work on T cells of mothers and their children.

Material for sequencing was blood. The receptors here all came from a boy aged 10-17 years in good health.

The chain carries TRBV24-1 and TRBJ2-5; D is perhaps TRBD1 or TRBD2 (5 bases each). In germline, CDR1 is KGHDR, CDR2 SFDVKD. This CDR3 comprises 15 residues. V lost 6 bases and J lost 5, with 18 bases in between. CDR3 residues: CATSLLGEWGETQYF. Here the CDR3 DNA reads TGTGCCACCAGTCTCCTAGGGGAGTGGGGGGAGACCCAGTACTTC.

The chain has TRBV19 and TRBJ2-2; D is undetermined. CDR3 size: 14 residues. The germline gives CDR1 LNHDA, CDR2 SQIVND (reference sequence). Between the trimmed V and J ends, which lost 3 bases and 4 bases, there was a span of 9 bases. Here the CDR3 DNA reads TGTGCCAGTAGTATCCTAGTATCCACCGGGGAGCTGTTTTTT. This gives the protein CASSILVSTGELFF. Filled out from reference TRBV19 and TRBJ2-2, the complete variable domain reads DGGITQSPKYLFRKEGQNVTLSCEQNLNHDAMYWYRQDPGQGLRLIYYSQIVNDFQKGDIAEGYSVSREKKESFPLTVTSAQKNPTAFYLCASSILVSTGELFFGEGSRLTVL.

The sample holds a few counts of this clonotype. This chain uses TRBV9 with TRBJ1-2; 12 bases line up with TRBD1. The CDR3 is made up of 16 amino acids. Trimming removed 4 bases from V and 2 bases from J; junction bases left unmatched: 6. CDR1 and CDR2 (germline): SGDLS, YYNGEE. The CDR3 protein is CASSLGQGARNYGYTF. As DNA, the CDR3 is TGTGCCAGCAGCCTGGGACAGGGGGCGCGGAACTATGGCTACACCTTC.

This clonotype was observed a few times. This chain links TRBV28 with TRBJ2-5, with D tentatively TRBD1 (5 bases). The V and J ends lost 4 bases and 0 bases respectively, with 15 bases between them. Per the germline V gene, CDR1 is MDHEN and CDR2 is SYDVKM. The CDR3 consists of 16 residues. CDR3 nucleotides: TGTGCCAGCAGTTACAAGAGACAGATCAACCAAGAGACCCAGTACTTC. Translated: CASSYKRQINQETQYF. Looking up the rest from reference TRBV28 and TRBJ2-5 gives the full variable domain: DVKVTQSSRYLVKRTGEKVFLECVQDMDHENMFWYRQDPGLGLRLIYFSYDVKMKEKGDIPEGYSVSREKKERFSLILESASTNQTSMYLCASSYKRQINQETQYFGPGTRLLVL.

This clonotype was observed a few times. V and J are TRBV5-1 and TRBJ2-7, with TRBD1 identical over 9 bases. V was clipped by 0 bases and J by 3 bases; unmatched bases: 4. The CDR3 covers 15 residues. Germline V gives CDR1 SGHRS, CDR2 YFSETQ. CDR3 protein: CASSLAGTGLYEQYF. DNA for the CDR3: TGCGCCAGCAGCTTGGCCGGGACAGGGCTCTACGAGCAGTACTTC.

The V call is TRBV28, the J call TRBJ1-6; a possible D gene is TRBD1 (5 bases). Trimming stripped 3 bases from V and 7 bases from J, with 16 bases between. The CDR3 consists of 16 residues. Germline V gives CDR1 MDHEN, CDR2 SYDVKM. CDR3 bases: TGTGCCAGCAGTTTGGTCTTAGGGGACCCAAATTCACCCCTCCACTTT. Translation: CASSLVLGDPNSPLHF.

Turning to this clonotype: One end of the junction does not line up with germline, which may come from a read error. V gene TRBV7-9 combines with J gene TRBJ2-1; 12 bases line up with TRBD2. Germline V gene lookup returns CDR1 SEHNR and CDR2 FQNEAQ (reference sequence). The CDR3 runs to 16 residues. The CDR3 DNA reads as TGTGCCAGCAGCTTACGGTCTAGCGGGGGGGCGTTTGAGCAGCTCTTC. Amino acid sequence: CASSLRSSGGAFEQLF.

The V gene is TRBV11-3, the J gene TRBJ2-4; D unresolved. The V gene lost 2 bases and the J gene lost 6 bases, with 11 bases spanning the gap. The CDR3 runs to 14 residues. Germline assignment: CDR1 SGHNT and CDR2 YENEEA. Here the CDR3 DNA reads TGTGCCAGCAGCTTACTCCGGTGGGGAAACATTCAGTACTTC. The encoded protein is CASSLLRWGNIQYF.

This CDR3 reads CSVGQQANYGYTF. CDR3 coding DNA: TGCAGCGTTGGACAGCAAGCTAACTATGGCTACACCTTC. The chain combines TRBV29-1 with TRBJ1-2, with D perhaps matching TRBD1 (5 bases). CDR3 length: 13 residues. Germline V gene lookup returns CDR1 SQVTM and CDR2 ANQGSEA. V lost 4 bases and J lost 0, with 9 bases in between. The variable domain in full, completed from reference TRBV29-1 and TRBJ1-2, reads SAVISQKPSRDICQRGTSLTIQCQVDSQVTMMFWYRQQPGQSLTLIATANQGSEATYESGFVIDKFPISRPNLTFSTLTVSNMSPEDSSIYLCSVGQQANYGYTFGSGTRLTVV.

This clonotype was detected a few times. The gene calls are TRBV28 and TRBJ2-7, with 7 nucleotides matching TRBD1. V shed 6 bases and J 2 bases; nucleotides not matched to a gene: 10. Per the germline V gene, CDR1 is MDHEN and CDR2 is SYDVKM. The CDR3 is 15 amino acids. The CDR3 spells CASSVPGTATYEQYF. DNA for the CDR3: TGTGCCAGCAGCGTTCCCGGGACAGCGACCTACGAGCAGTACTTC.

The chain joins TRBV6-1 to TRBJ1-1; D remains ambiguous. Trimming stripped 7 bases from V and 2 bases from J, with 5 bases between. Per germline, CDR1 MNHNS and CDR2 SASEGT. This CDR3 is built from 11 residues. The DNA for the CDR3 is TGTGCCAGCATATTTAACACTGAAGCTTTCTTT. This codes for CASIFNTEAFF.

This clonotype was detected only a few times. The chain employs TRBV7-9 and TRBJ2-5; a weak D match, TRBD1 (6 bases). Between the trimmed V and J ends, which lost 3 bases and 7 bases, there was a span of 21 bases. Germline loops: CDR1 SEHNR, CDR2 FQNEAQ (reference sequence). The CDR3 is 16 amino acids. CDR3 protein: CASSFVLTGSTGTQYF. The CDR3 nucleotides read TGTGCCAGCAGCTTTGTGTTGACAGGAAGCACGGGGACCCAGTACTTC.

V usage is TRBV28 and J usage is TRBJ2-5; 9 positions match TRBD1. CDR1 is MDHEN, CDR2 SYDVKM, per germline. This CDR3 region has 15 residues. The V segment lost 5 bases and the J segment 5 bases; nucleotides outside the gene matches: 9. The DNA for the CDR3 is TGTGCCAGCAGTACACCGGGACAGGGAATGGAGACCCAGTACTTC. This encodes CASSTPGQGMETQYF. Based on the CDR3 plus reference TRBV28 and TRBJ2-5, the full variable domain is DVKVTQSSRYLVKRTGEKVFLECVQDMDHENMFWYRQDPGLGLRLIYFSYDVKMKEKGDIPEGYSVSREKKERFSLILESASTNQTSMYLCASSTPGQGMETQYFGPGTRLLVL.

This clonotype has more than one count but fewer than ten. The chain recombines TRBV14 with TRBJ2-1; either TRBD1 or TRBD2 may supply D (6 bases each). The CDR3 extends over 17 amino acids. V was trimmed by 3 bases and J by 3 bases, leaving 18 bases between them. Per germline, CDR1 SGHDN and CDR2 FVKESK. The CDR3 loop reads CASSQRRGALIYNEQFF. In DNA form, the CDR3 reads TGTGCCAGCAGCCAGAGAAGGGGGGCGCTTATCTACAATGAGCAGTTCTTC.

The chain couples TRBV20-1 to TRBJ1-2; possibly TRBD1 for D (6 bases). CDR3 length: 15 amino acids. CDR1 DFQATT and CDR2 SNEGSKA come from the germline V gene (reference sequence). Deletions cut 0 bases from V and 5 bases from J, with 16 bases between. DNA of the CDR3: TGCAGTGCTAGAGATCTGAAGGGGACATGGTATGGCTACACCTTC. Its translation is CSARDLKGTWYGYTF.

This clonotype was recorded a few times. The chain combines TRBV9 with TRBJ2-3, with 9 bases fitting TRBD1. The V segment lost 4 bases and the J segment 4 bases; nucleotides outside the gene matches: 10. Germline V gene sequence: CDR1 SGDLS, CDR2 YYNGEE. The CDR3 spans 16 residues. The CDR3 spells CASSTRTGVEADTQYF. The CDR3 nucleotides are TGTGCCAGCAGCACTAGGACAGGGGTAGAAGCAGATACGCAGTATTTT.

This clonotype was detected only a few times. At one boundary the junction diverges from the germline segment, which might be a read error. This sequence joins TRBV15 and TRBJ1-1; D is unresolved. Germline CDR1 reads LNHNV; CDR2 reads YYDKDF (reference sequence). The CDR3 contains 14 residues. CDR3 protein: CATSRDQVFTEAFF. DNA of the CDR3: TGTGCCACCAGCAGAGATCAGGTGTTCACTGAAGCCTTCTTT. Variable domain in full (rest from reference TRBV15 and TRBJ1-1): DAMVIQNPRYQVTQFGKPVTLSCSQTLNHNVMYWYQQKSSQAPKLLFHYYDKDFNNEADTPDNFQSRRPNTSFCFLDIRSPGLGDTAMYLCATSRDQVFTEAFFGQGTRLTVV.

This clonotype was seen many times. This chain links TRBV5-1 with TRBJ2-3; D remains unclear. V was shortened by 0 bases and J by 7 bases, with 15 bases between the two germline ends. CDR1 is SGHRS, CDR2 YFSETQ, per germline. The CDR3 runs 15 residues. The CDR3 nucleotides read TGCGCCAGCAGCTTGGCCAAAGGTTCCCCACATACGCAGTATTTT. This gives the protein CASSLAKGSPHTQYF.

In its sample, this clonotype was seen a few times. The V gene is TRBV7-2, the J gene TRBJ2-5; TRBD2 aligns across 9 bases. The J call may be wrong; the DNA end is better matched by TRBJ2-1. CDR3 length: 17 amino acids. Germline CDR1 reads SGHTA; CDR2 reads FQGNSA. CDR3 DNA: TGTGCCAGCAGCCAAGAACATAGCGGGGGATATTACAATGAGCAGTTCTTC. Its translation: CASSQEHSGGYYNEQFF.

This clonotype was observed a few times. This chain joins TRBV27 and TRBJ2-5; D gene unclear. The J call may be in error: the DNA end matches TRBJ2-7 better. The CDR3 is 13 residues long. Germline V gene lookup returns CDR1 MNHEY and CDR2 SMNVEV (reference sequence). CDR3 amino acids: CASSPASGSEQYF. For the CDR3, the DNA is TGTGCCAGCAGTCCCGCGTCAGGCTCCGAGCAGTACTTC.

This clonotype occurred a few times. In nucleotides, the CDR3 is TGTGCCAGCGCCCGACTAGCGGCCGGGGAGCTGTTTTTT. Encoded protein: CASARLAAGELFF. The chain has TRBV28 and TRBJ2-2, with 9 bases identical to TRBD2. J gave up 6 bases and V 8 bases, and 4 bases lay outside the gene matches. CDR3 length: 13 residues. Germline CDR1 is MDHEN and CDR2 is SYDVKM.

There are a few counts of this clonotype. This chain links TRBV27 with TRBJ1-1, with D possibly TRBD1 on 6 matching bases. V lost 5 bases, J lost 3 bases, and 19 bases lay in between. This CDR3 is built from 16 residues. CDR1 is MNHEY and CDR2 is SMNVEV in the germline V gene (reference sequence). The CDR3 DNA follows: TGTGCCAGCAGTCCCCAATACAGGGAACTGTACACTGAAGCTTTCTTT. This encodes CASSPQYRELYTEAFF.

This chain joins TRBV7-9 and TRBJ2-3; D ambiguous. The germline CDR1 and CDR2 sequences are SEHNR and FQNEAQ (reference sequence). Between the trimmed V and J ends, which lost 5 bases and 5 bases, there was a span of 11 bases. CDR3 size: 13 residues. This CDR3 is CASSPRLKDTQYF. In nucleotides, the CDR3 is TGTGCCAGCAGCCCCCGACTGAAAGATACGCAGTATTTT.

The chain recombines TRBV12-3 or TRBV12-4 with TRBJ2-3; tentative D call: TRBD2 (6 bases). Trimming took off 5 bases at V and 4 bases at J, with 13 bases between the two ends. The CDR3 sequence is 14 residues long. CDR3 amino acids: CASSPWEVADTQYF. The CDR3 nucleotides read TGTGCCAGCAGTCCCTGGGAGGTCGCAGATACGCAGTATTTT.

The chain combines TRBV30 with TRBJ1-1, with no clear D. The CDR3 contains 16 residues. Germline CDR1 reads GTSNPN; CDR2 reads SVGIG (reference sequence). Trimming took off 3 bases at V and 5 bases at J, with 22 bases between the two ends. The CDR3 region is CAWRPELGSGRTEAFF. Here the CDR3 DNA reads TGTGCCTGGAGGCCTGAGCTGGGGTCCGGGAGGACTGAAGCTTTCTTT.

This clonotype was observed a few times. One junction end does not reproduce the germline sequence, and a read error may be involved. The rearrangement links TRBV5-1 to TRBJ2-5; 14 bases fit TRBD2. CDR1 is SGHRS and CDR2 is YFSETQ in the germline V gene. The CDR3 length is 17 residues. This CDR3 is CASSRMTSGGVYNEQFF. The CDR3 DNA is TGCGCCAGCAGCCGGATGACTAGCGGGGGGGTATACAATGAGCAATTCTTC.

Only one count was recorded for this clonotype. The CDR3 ends on some other residue instead of the conserved phenylalanine or tryptophan, so this is likely a read error. This rearrangement joins TRBV7-3 to TRBJ2-1; no clear D. The V gene lost 1 base and the J gene lost 9 bases, with 13 bases spanning the gap. The length of the CDR3 is 14 residues. Germline V CDR1 and CDR2: SGHTA, FQGTGA. The CDR3 protein is CASSLSPGVAEQFC. For the CDR3, the DNA is TGTGCCAGCAGCTTAAGCCCGGGTGTGGCTGAGCAGTTCTGC.

The chain employs TRBV7-2 and TRBJ1-6, with 11 bases that match TRBD1. J was trimmed by 13 bases and V by 3 bases; bases with no gene match: 8. Germline CDR1 is SGHTA and CDR2 is FQGNSA. The CDR3 totals 15 residues. The CDR3 nucleotides read TGTGCCAGCAGCTTTCTCCCGGGACAGGGGGGTCCCCTCCACTTT. It codes for CASSFLPGQGGPLHF.

The sample holds one count of this clonotype. Germline and junction disagree at one end, which may indicate a read error. J is TRBJ2-1 and V is TRBV27; 9 bases map to TRBD1. This CDR3 has 15 residues. Germline CDR1 MNHEY, CDR2 SMNVEV (reference sequence). This chain's CDR3 is CASSWTGAPYNEQFF. For the CDR3, the DNA is TGTGCCAGCAGTTGGACAGGGGCGCCCTACAATGAGCAGTTTTTC.

This clonotype was recorded a few times. The chain combines TRBV30 with TRBJ1-1; TRBD1 matches at 10 bases. This CDR3 region has 15 residues. CDR1 and CDR2 (germline): GTSNPN, SVGIG (reference sequence). V gave up 2 bases and J gave up 2 bases; unmatched junction bases: 5. DNA of the CDR3: TGTGCCTGGAGTCCCGGGACAGGGGTTAACACTGAAGCTTTCTTT. Its protein is CAWSPGTGVNTEAFF. The entire variable domain, with the rest obtained from reference TRBV30 and TRBJ1-1, is as follows: SQTIHQWPATLVQPVGSPLSLECTVEGTSNPNLYWYRQAAGRGLQLLFYSVGIGQISSEVPQNLSASRPQDRQFILSSKKLLLSDSGFYLCAWSPGTGVNTEAFFGQGTRLTVV.